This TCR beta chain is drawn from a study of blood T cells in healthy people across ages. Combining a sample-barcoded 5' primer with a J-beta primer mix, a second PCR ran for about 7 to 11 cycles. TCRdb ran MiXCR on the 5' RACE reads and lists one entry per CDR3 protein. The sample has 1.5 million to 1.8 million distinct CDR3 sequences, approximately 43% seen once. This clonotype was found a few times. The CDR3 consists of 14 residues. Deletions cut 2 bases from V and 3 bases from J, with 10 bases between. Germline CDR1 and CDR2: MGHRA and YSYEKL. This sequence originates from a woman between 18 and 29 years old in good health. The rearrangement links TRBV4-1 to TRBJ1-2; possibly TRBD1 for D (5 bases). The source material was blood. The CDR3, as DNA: TGCGCCAGCAGCCAACAGGGATGGCACTATGGCTACACCTTC. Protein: CASSQQGWHYGYTF.